The 2 T cell receptor beta chains in this list originate from one sample, sequenced in a study of PD-1 blockade in classical Hodgkin lymphoma (TCRdb year 2020). The time point label, read with the paper, signifies: cycle 4 day 1 (C4D1), after more than five weeks of nivolumab. All trial patients had relapsed after autologous stem cell transplantation, with cohorts A, B and C differing in prior brentuximab vedotin exposure. A Miltenyi CD4+ T cell isolation kit was used for magnetic negative selection to purify CD4+ T cells from thawed PBMCs. The library was generated by the immunoSEQ multiplex PCR assay. Held by TCRdb, this immuneACCESS table contains in-frame sequences only and omits some clones. Under half of the omission traces to an unresolved V gene where checked; the cause of the rest is unknown. The sample table holds 15,000 to 20,000 clones, of which roughly 65% were seen once. The top ten clonotypes cover approximately 2.7% of the sample.

The sample in question was CD4+ T cells from blood, obtained before the fourth cycle of nivolumab. The source of these receptors is a human donor with classical Hodgkin lymphoma.

The J gene is TRBJ1-4, the V gene TRBV7-9; TRBD1 aligns across 12 bases. The germline gives CDR1 SEHNR, CDR2 FQNEAQ (reference sequence). V was pared by 2 bases and J by 8 bases, with 3 bases of the junction left unmatched. CDR3 length: 15 amino acids. The CDR3 DNA reads TGTGCCAGCAGCTTACATGGGACAGGGGGCGAAAAACTGTTTTTT. As protein: CASSLHGTGGEKLFF.

This rearrangement joins TRBV7-4 to TRBJ2-3, with D perhaps matching TRBD1 or TRBD2 (5 bases each). CDR1 and CDR2 from the germline V gene are SGHVT and SQSDAQ. Trimming left V 2 bases short and J 2 bases short, with 20 bases between. The CDR3 totals 18 residues. The chain's CDR3 is CASSLCGNRDDYTDTQYF. As DNA, the CDR3 is TGTGCCAGCAGCTTATGTGGGAACCGGGACGACTACACAGATACGCAGTATTTT.